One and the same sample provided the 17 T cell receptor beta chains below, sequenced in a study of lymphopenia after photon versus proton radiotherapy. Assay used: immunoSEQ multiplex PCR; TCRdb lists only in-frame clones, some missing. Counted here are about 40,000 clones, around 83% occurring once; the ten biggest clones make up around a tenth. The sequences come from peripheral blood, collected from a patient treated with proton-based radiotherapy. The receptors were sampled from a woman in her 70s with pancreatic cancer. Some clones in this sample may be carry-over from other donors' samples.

CDR3 nucleotide sequence: TGTGCCAGCACCCACCTAGACAGGGGCCCTAATCAGCCCCAGCATTTT. The encoded protein is CASTHLDRGPNQPQHF. J is TRBJ1-5 and V is TRBV21-1; whether TRBD1, the table's D call, matches the DNA was not checked. TRBV21-1 represents a pseudogene. The CDR3 is 16 amino acids.

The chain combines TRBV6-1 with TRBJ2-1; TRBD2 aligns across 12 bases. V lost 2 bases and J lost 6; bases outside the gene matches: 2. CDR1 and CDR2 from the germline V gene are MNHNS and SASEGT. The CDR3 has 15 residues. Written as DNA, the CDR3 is TGTGCCAGCAGTGAAAGGACTAGCGGGATCAATGAGCAGTTCTTC. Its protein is CASSERTSGINEQFF.

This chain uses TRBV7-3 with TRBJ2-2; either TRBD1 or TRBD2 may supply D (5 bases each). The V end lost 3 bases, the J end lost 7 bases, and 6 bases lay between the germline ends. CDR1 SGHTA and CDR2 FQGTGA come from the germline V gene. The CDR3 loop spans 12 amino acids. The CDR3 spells CASSLRGGELFF. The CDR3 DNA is TGTGCCAGCAGCTTGAGGGGCGGGGAGCTGTTTTTT.

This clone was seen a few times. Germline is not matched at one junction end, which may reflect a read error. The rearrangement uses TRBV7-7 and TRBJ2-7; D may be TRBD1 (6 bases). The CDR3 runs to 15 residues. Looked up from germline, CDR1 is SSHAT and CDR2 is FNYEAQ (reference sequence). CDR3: CASSGPGTRPDEQYF. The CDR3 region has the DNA TGTGCTAGCAGCGGACCCGGGACACGGCCTGACGAGCAGTACTTC.

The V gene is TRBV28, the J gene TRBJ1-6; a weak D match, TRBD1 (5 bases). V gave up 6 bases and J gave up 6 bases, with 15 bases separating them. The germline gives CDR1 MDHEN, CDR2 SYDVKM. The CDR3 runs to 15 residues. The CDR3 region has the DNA TGTGCCAGCAGGGACGGGGGGGAACGTAATTCACCCCTCCACTTT. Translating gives CASRDGGERNSPLHF.

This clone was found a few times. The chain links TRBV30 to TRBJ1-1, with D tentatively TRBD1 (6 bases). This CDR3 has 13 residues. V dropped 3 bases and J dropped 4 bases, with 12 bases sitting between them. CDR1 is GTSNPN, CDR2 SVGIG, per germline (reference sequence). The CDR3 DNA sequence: TGTGCCTGGAGCCACAGGGTCGCCACTGAAGCTTTCTTT. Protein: CAWSHRVATEAFF.

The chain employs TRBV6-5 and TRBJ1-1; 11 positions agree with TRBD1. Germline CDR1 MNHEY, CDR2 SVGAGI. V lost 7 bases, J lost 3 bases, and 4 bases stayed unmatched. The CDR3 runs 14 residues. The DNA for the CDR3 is TGTGCCAGCATTAGGACAGGGGGCTACACTGAAGCTTTCTTT. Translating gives CASIRTGGYTEAFF.

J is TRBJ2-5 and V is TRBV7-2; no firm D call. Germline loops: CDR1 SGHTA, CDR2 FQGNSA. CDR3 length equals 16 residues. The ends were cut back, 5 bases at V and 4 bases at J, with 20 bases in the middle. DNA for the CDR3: TGTGCCAGCAGCCGTCCGGGCCTCAAAAAGGCAGAGACCCAGTACTTC. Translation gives CASSRPGLKKAETQYF.

DNA for the CDR3: TGCGCCAGCAGCTTGGATGCGGGAGCTAACTATGGCTACACCTTC. This encodes CASSLDAGANYGYTF. The genes are TRBV5-1 and TRBJ1-2; D is unclear. Germline V CDR1 and CDR2: SGHRS, YFSETQ. The length of the CDR3 is 15 residues. Trimming removed 0 bases at V and 0 bases at J, with 9 bases between.

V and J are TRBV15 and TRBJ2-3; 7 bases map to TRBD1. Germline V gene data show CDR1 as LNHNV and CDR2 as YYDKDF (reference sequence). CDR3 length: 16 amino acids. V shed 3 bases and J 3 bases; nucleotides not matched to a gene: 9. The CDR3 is CATSSEQGIRTDTQYF. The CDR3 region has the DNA TGTGCCACCAGCAGCGAACAGGGGATAAGGACAGATACGCAGTATTTT.

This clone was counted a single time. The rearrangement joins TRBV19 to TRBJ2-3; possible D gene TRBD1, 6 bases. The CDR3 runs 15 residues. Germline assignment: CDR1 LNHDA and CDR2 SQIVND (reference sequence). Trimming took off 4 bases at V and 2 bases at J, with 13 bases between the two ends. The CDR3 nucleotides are TGTGCCAGTAGTACACAGGGTGAGAACACAGATACGCAGTATTTT. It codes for CASSTQGENTDTQYF.

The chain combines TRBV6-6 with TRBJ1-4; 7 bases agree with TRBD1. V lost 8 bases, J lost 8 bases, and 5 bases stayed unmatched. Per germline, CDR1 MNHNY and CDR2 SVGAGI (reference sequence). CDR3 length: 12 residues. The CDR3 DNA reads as TGTGCCAGCGGACAGGTGCTGGAAAAACTGTTTTTT. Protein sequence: CASGQVLEKLFF.

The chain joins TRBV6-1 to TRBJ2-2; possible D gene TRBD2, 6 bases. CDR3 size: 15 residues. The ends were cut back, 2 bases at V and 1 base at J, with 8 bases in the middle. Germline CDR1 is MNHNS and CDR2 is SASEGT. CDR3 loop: CASSERGENTGELFF. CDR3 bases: TGTGCCAGCAGTGAACGCGGGGAGAACACCGGGGAGCTGTTTTTT.

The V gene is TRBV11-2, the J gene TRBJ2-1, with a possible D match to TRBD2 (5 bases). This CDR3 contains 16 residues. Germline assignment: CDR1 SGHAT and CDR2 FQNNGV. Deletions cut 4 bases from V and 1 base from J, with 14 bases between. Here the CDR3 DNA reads TGTGCCAGCAGCTCGGGAAGCGGAGCTTCCTACAATGAGCAGTTCTTC. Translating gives CASSSGSGASYNEQFF.

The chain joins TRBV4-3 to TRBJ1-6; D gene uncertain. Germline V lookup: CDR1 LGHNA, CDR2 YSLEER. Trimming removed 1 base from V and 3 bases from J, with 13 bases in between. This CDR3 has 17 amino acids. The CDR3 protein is CASSQVSWNNYNSPLHF. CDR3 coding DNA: TGCGCCAGCAGCCAAGTATCATGGAACAACTATAATTCACCCCTCCACTTT.

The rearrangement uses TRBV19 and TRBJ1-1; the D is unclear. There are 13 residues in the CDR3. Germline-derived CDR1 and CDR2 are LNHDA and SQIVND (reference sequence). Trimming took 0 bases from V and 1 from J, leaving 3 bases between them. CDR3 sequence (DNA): TGTGCCAGTAGTATAGAGACGAACACTGAAGCTTTCTTT. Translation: CASSIETNTEAFF.

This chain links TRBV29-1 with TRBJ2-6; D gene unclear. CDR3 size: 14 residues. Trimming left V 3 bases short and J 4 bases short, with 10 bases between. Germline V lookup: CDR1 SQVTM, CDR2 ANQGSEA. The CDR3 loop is CSVDEASGANVLTF. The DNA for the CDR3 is TGCAGCGTTGACGAGGCGTCGGGGGCCAACGTCCTGACTTTC. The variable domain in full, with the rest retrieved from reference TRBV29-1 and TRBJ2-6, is SAVISQKPSRDICQRGTSLTIQCQVDSQVTMMFWYRQQPGQSLTLIATANQGSEATYESGFVIDKFPISRPNLTFSTLTVSNMSPEDSSIYLCSVDEASGANVLTFGAGSRLTVL.